The TCR beta chain under discussion was sequenced for a study of regulatory and conventional T cells in RAG deficiency. General study findings and limits: These Omenn syndrome Treg sorts may hold peripherally activated cells instead. Other subsets showed about 10-fold reductions, but Treg unique TCR beta sequences fell about 92-fold in these patients. In Omenn syndrome, Treg and Tconv repertoires overlapped >80%.

The CDR3 sequence is 18 residues long. Trimming cost V 4 bases and J 2 bases; bases outside gene matches: 14. Germline lookup yields CDR1 SGDLS and CDR2 YYNGEE. Measured with immunoSEQ multiplex PCR; TCRdb has only the in-frame clones, and not every one. Seen here are approximately 22,000 clones, 95% to 96% observed once, and the top ten hold over 1%. The sorted conventional CD4+ T cells were CD25-low and CD127-high, with genomic DNA sequenced. This clone was observed once. Its antigen is currently unknown. This same sample was also part of a study on regulatory T cells. That source reports: The PCR used 52 TRBV and 13 TRBJ primers. Patient repertoires had restricted TRB V-J pairs and skewed V and J usage, most in Tregs.

The source of this sequence is a human donor in good health. The J gene is TRBJ1-1, the V gene TRBV9; 10 bases match TRBD1. Sequenced: CD25- CD4+ T cells sorted from blood. The CDR3 is CASSRTGTGVIRNTEAFF. CDR3 coding DNA: TGTGCCAGCAGCCGAACGGGGACAGGGGTTATCCGCAACACTGAAGCTTTCTTT.